This TCR beta chain originates from a study of cytomegalovirus exposure and HLA in healthy donors. Study results and caveats: When a later analysis was performed, an Asian-associated ancestry cluster reportedly had fewer N-insertions than the roughly 700-donor mean.

From germline, CDR1 is SNHLY and CDR2 FYNNEI. The CDR3 has 14 residues. Trimming removed 6 bases from V and 2 bases from J, with 11 bases in between. The PCR used 60 Vbeta and 13 Jbeta primers. Using immunoSEQ multiplex PCR, the repertoire was profiled, and TCRdb retains in-frame clones only, with some absent. Of hundreds of thousands of clones listed, roughly 80% were seen once; the top ten hold roughly 1.3%. A word on this clone: Its antigen is undetermined.

This sequence was found in a girl aged 5 to 17 in good health and CMV-seronegative. The chain links TRBV2 to TRBJ1-3; perhaps TRBD1 as D (5 bases). The specimen was PBMCs. The CDR3 loop reads CASRPGPTGNTIYF. The CDR3 DNA reads TGTGCCAGCAGGCCAGGGCCTACTGGAAACACCATATATTTT.